Listed below are T cell receptor beta chains from one sample, sequenced in a study of blood T cell repertoires in COVID-19. Repertoires were generated with immunoSEQ multiplex PCR, while TCRdb's copy carries only in-frame clones and drops some. Of 210,000 or so clones in the sample, around nine tenths were seen once. The sample consisted of peripheral blood. The receptors were gathered from a woman aged 60-75 years with acute or convalescent COVID-19. CDR3s include the opening cysteine and the closing phenylalanine or tryptophan. D genes are given only for firm matches. Size values are once, few and many counts, or a class for expanded clones, and some rows have none.

cdr3_aa	cdr3_nt	clone_size	v_call	d_call	j_call
CASSQDFRQVNTEAFF	TGCGCCAGCAGCCAAGATTTTCGGCAGGTCAACACTGAAGCTTTCTTT	.	TRBV4-3	.	TRBJ1-1
CASSLEPRNQPQHF	TGCGCCAGCAGCTTGGAGCCAAGAAATCAGCCCCAGCATTTT	.	TRBV5-1	.	TRBJ1-5
CASSEARARGSPLHF	TGTGCCAGCAGTGAAGCTCGGGCCCGGGGTTCACCCCTCCACTTT	.	TRBV2	.	TRBJ1-6
CASSQPFAGVVAGELFF	TGCGCCAGCAGCCAACCATTTGCGGGAGTAGTGGCCGGGGAGCTGTTTTTT	.	TRBV4-1	TRBD2	TRBJ2-2
CASSFRQGSNTGELFF	TGCGCCAGCAGCTTCAGACAGGGATCGAACACCGGGGAGCTGTTTTTT	.	TRBV5-1	TRBD1	TRBJ2-2
CAWINRGYGYTF	TGTGCCTGGATCAACAGGGGGTATGGCTACACCTTC	.	TRBV30	TRBD1	TRBJ1-2
CASSLWLEGKRGYEQYF	TGTGCCAGCAGTTTATGGCTAGAAGGGAAAAGGGGCTACGAGCAGTACTTC	.	TRBV27	.	TRBJ2-7
CSARDGYEQYF	TGCAGTGCTAGAGACGGCTACGAGCAGTACTTC	.	TRBV20-1	.	TRBJ2-7
CAWSLGINYGYTF	TGTGCCTGGAGTCTAGGCATTAACTATGGCTACACCTTC	.	TRBV30	.	TRBJ1-2
CASSPIGEGNSYEQYF	TGTGCCAGCAGTCCGATAGGGGAGGGGAACTCCTACGAGCAGTACTTC	.	TRBV27	TRBD2	TRBJ2-7
CASRPTGFNEKLFF	TGTGCCAGCAGACCGACAGGCTTTAATGAAAAACTGTTTTTT	.	TRBV2	.	TRBJ1-4
CATSDTRQGGGETQYF	TGTGCCACCAGTGATACCCGACAAGGGGGTGGGGAGACCCAGTACTTC	.	TRBV24-1	.	TRBJ2-5
CASSKAQVSGANVLTF	TGTGCCAGCAGCAAAGCGCAGGTATCTGGGGCCAACGTCCTGACTTTC	.	TRBV21-1	.	TRBJ2-6
CASSWTVLNTEAFF	TGTGCCAGCAGTTGGACAGTCTTGAACACTGAAGCTTTCTTT	.	TRBV6-5	.	TRBJ1-1
CASSVSISRTDTQYF	TGCGCCAGCAGCGTTAGCATTTCCCGCACAGATACGCAGTATTTT	.	TRBV10-1	.	TRBJ2-3
CASKGGDSTGELFF	TGTGCCAGTAAGGGCGGGGACTCCACCGGGGAGCTGTTTTTT	.	TRBV19	.	TRBJ2-2
CASSSGAGGPQNEQYF	TGTGCCAGCAGTTCGGGAGCGGGGGGGCCTCAGAACGAGCAGTACTTC	.	TRBV6-6	TRBD2	TRBJ2-7
CASRTLDSSSGNTIYF	TGCGCCAGCAGGACCTTAGACAGCAGCTCTGGAAACACCATATATTTT	.	TRBV5-1	.	TRBJ1-3
CASSLWGQGTFINYGYTF	TGTGCCAGCAGTTTGTGGGGACAGGGAACCTTTATCAACTATGGCTACACCTTC	.	TRBV28	TRBD1	TRBJ1-2
CASTLYDRNTEAFF	TGTGCCAGTACCCTTTACGACAGGAACACTGAAGCTTTCTTT	once	TRBV19	.	TRBJ1-1
CASSPDRGRYGYTF	TGTGCCAGCAGCCCCGACAGGGGGCGGTATGGCTACACCTTC	.	TRBV3-1/TRBV3-2	TRBD1	TRBJ1-2